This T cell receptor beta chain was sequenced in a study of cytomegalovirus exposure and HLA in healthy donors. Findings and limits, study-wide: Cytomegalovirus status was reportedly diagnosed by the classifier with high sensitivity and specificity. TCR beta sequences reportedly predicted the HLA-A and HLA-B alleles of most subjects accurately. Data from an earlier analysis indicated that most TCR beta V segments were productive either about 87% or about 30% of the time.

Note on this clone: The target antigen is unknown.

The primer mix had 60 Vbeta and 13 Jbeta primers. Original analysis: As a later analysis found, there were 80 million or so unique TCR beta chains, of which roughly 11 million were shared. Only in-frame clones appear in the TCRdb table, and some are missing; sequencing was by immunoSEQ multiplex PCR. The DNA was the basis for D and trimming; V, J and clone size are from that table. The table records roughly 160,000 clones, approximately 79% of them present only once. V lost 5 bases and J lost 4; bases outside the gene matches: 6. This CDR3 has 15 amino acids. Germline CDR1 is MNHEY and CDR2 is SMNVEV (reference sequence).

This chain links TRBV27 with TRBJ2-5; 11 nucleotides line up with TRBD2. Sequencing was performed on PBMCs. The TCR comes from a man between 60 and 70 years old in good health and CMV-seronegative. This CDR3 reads CASSALAGGRETQYF. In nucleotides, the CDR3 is TGTGCCAGCAGTGCATTAGCGGGGGGGCGAGAGACCCAGTACTTC.